The rows below give T cell receptor beta chains drawn from one sample of a study of shared clonotypes between healthy human individuals. Method: immunoSEQ multiplex PCR; TCRdb's copy keeps in-frame clones and lacks some. Of about 600,000 clones in the sample, less than 98% were seen once. Sample: naive CD4+ T cells sorted from blood. The receptors stem from a woman in her 30s in good health. Both conserved end residues are part of each CDR3. A D gene is named only where the DNA matches it firmly. Not all rows give a size; the values are once, few, many and, for expanded clones, a class.

J | V | D | size | CDR3 | DNA
TRBJ1-2 | TRBV28 | NA | NA | CASSPNSYGYTF | TGTGCCAGCAGCCCTAACAGTTATGGCTACACCTTC
TRBJ1-2 | TRBV28 | NA | once | CASRRVYGYTF | TGTGCCAGCCGACGGGTCTATGGCTACACCTTC
TRBJ2-2 | TRBV27 | TRBD1 | NA | CASRKGQSNTGELFF | TGTGCCAGCAGAAAGGGACAGTCGAACACCGGGGAGCTGTTTTTT
TRBJ2-7 | TRBV18 | NA | NA | CASSPGGSLEQYF | TGTGCCAGCTCACCCGGCGGCTCCCTCGAGCAGTACTTC
TRBJ2-7 | TRBV7-4 | TRBD1 | NA | CASSPLSRLVDRGYEQYF | TGTGCCAGCAGCCCCTTAAGTAGACTCGTGGACAGGGGATACGAGCAGTACTTC
TRBJ2-3 | TRBV5-1 | TRBD2 | NA | CASSYNRLAGGDTQYF | TGCGCCAGCAGCTATAACCGACTAGCGGGAGGGGATACGCAGTATTTT
TRBJ1-5 | TRBV15 | TRBD1 | NA | CATSRERGTGDGRSNQPQHF | TGTGCCACCAGCAGGGAGAGGGGGACAGGGGATGGTAGAAGCAATCAGCCCCAGCATTTT
TRBJ1-2 | TRBV5-1 | NA | NA | CASSLSIGGSNYGYTF | TGCGCCAGCAGCTTAAGTATAGGGGGATCTAACTATGGCTACACCTTC
TRBJ1-3 | TRBV7-6 | TRBD1 | NA | CASSLQGVGNTIYF | TGTGCCAGCAGCCTACAGGGGGTTGGAAACACCATATATTTT
TRBJ2-5 | TRBV4-1 | TRBD2 | NA | CASSRTAGLAGVVETQYF | TGCGCCAGCAGCCGCACAGCCGGACTAGCGGGAGTAGTGGAGACCCAGTACTTC
TRBJ2-1 | TRBV19 | NA | NA | CASSWGPGGLGNEQFF | TGTGCCAGTAGTTGGGGGCCCGGGGGGTTAGGCAATGAGCAGTTCTTC
TRBJ1-2 | TRBV7-2 | NA | NA | CASSPNRDGYTF | TGTGCCAGCAGCCCCAACAGGGACGGCTACACCTTC
TRBJ1-3 | TRBV11-2 | NA | NA | CASSRTQSSGNTIYF | TGTGCCAGCAGCCGGACACAGAGCTCTGGAAACACCATATATTTT
TRBJ1-3 | TRBV29-1 | NA | NA | CSVEQGGNTIYF | TGCAGCGTTGAACAGGGAGGAAACACCATATATTTT
TRBJ1-1 | TRBV28 | NA | NA | CASRTQGSAMNTEAFF | TGTGCCAGCAGGACTCAGGGTTCCGCCATGAACACTGAAGCTTTCTTT
TRBJ2-1 | TRBV5-1 | TRBD2 | NA | CASSYLADYYNEQFF | TGCGCCAGCAGCTACCTAGCGGATTACTACAATGAGCAGTTCTTC
TRBJ2-3 | TRBV28 | NA | NA | CASSLSGPGVSTDTQYF | TGTGCCAGCAGTTTATCGGGACCGGGAGTTAGCACAGATACGCAGTATTTT
TRBJ1-2 | TRBV6-1 | NA | NA | CASSPDYEGYGYTF | TGTGCCAGCAGTCCCGACTATGAGGGCTATGGCTACACCTTC
TRBJ2-5 | TRBV27 | NA | NA | CASSLRPSWETQYF | TGTGCCAGCAGTCTCCGACCTAGTTGGGAGACCCAGTACTTC
TRBJ1-2 | TRBV28 | NA | NA | CASDRGGTTSSGYTF | TGTGCCAGCGACCGTGGTGGGACTACAAGTTCTGGCTACACCTTC
TRBJ1-6 | TRBV27 | NA | NA | CASGERDSPLHF | TGTGCCAGCGGGGAACGGGATTCACCCCTCCACTTT
TRBJ2-7 | TRBV18 | NA | NA | CASSPANKDSYEQYF | TGTGCCAGCTCACCCGCCAACAAGGACTCCTACGAGCAGTACTTC
TRBJ2-3 | TRBV27 | NA | once | CASSLNPFGGRTDTQYF | TGTGCCAGCAGTTTGAATCCCTTTGGGGGACGAACAGATACGCAGTATTTT
TRBJ2-5 | TRBV6-1 | TRBD2 | NA | CASSLTSGEETQYF | TGTGCCAGCAGTCTGACTAGCGGGGAAGAGACCCAGTACTTC
TRBJ2-3 | TRBV4-2 | TRBD2 | NA | CASSQDTGGLTDTQYF | TGTGCCAGCAGCCAAGACACGGGAGGGTTGACAGATACGCAGTATTTT
TRBJ2-3 | TRBV12-5 | NA | NA | CASALHTDTQYF | TGTGCTAGTGCCTTGCACACAGATACGCAGTATTTT
TRBJ2-3 | TRBV11-2 | TRBD2 | NA | CASSLVGFSGGRTDTQYF | TGTGCCAGCAGCTTAGTAGGGTTTAGCGGGGGACGCACAGATACGCAGTATTTT
TRBJ2-3 | TRBV19 | NA | once | CASSPYQADTQYF | TGTGCCAGTAGTCCATACCAGGCAGATACGCAGTATTTT
TRBJ2-7 | TRBV15 | NA | NA | CATSRPGVGTSYEQYF | TGTGCCACCAGCAGGCCAGGGGTGGGTACCTCCTACGAGCAGTACTTC
TRBJ2-7 | TRBV9 | NA | NA | CASSGGLGQTSYEQYF | TGTGCCAGCAGCGGAGGTTTAGGACAGACCTCCTACGAGCAGTACTTC
TRBJ1-1 | TRBV29-1 | TRBD1 | NA | CSVEGGTGTSAFF | TGCAGCGTTGAAGGGGGGACAGGGACTTCAGCTTTCTTT
TRBJ2-1 | TRBV7-3 | NA | NA | CASSPWGSAYNEQFF | TGTGCCAGCAGCCCGTGGGGGTCTGCCTACAATGAGCAGTTCTTC